This is a list of T cell receptor beta chains from one sample in a study of cytomegalovirus exposure and HLA in healthy donors. Here immunoSEQ multiplex PCR was the method, and the copy in TCRdb shows in-frame clones only, minus some. The sample shows around 99,000 clones, about 76% of them seen only once. Sequenced: PBMCs. All receptors come from a man in his forties or fifties in good health and CMV-seronegative. Each CDR3 is given with its conserved first and last residue. D genes are given only for firm matches. Clone size appears in some rows only: once, few, many, or a class for an expanded clone.

cdr3_nt	cdr3_aa	d_call	v_call	j_call	clone_size
TGTGCCAGCAGCTTGGGGGTGGCAGGGATCGATTCACCCCTCCACTTT	CASSLGVAGIDSPLHF	-	TRBV5-6	TRBJ1-6	-
TGCGCCAGCTCACAAAGTGGGGGACTTAACTATGGCTACACCTTC	CASSQSGGLNYGYTF	-	TRBV5-1	TRBJ1-2	-
TGTGCCAGCAGTCCGCACAGGGGGCTGGGTGGAGGTACTGAAGCTTTCTTT	CASSPHRGLGGGTEAFF	TRBD1	TRBV28	TRBJ1-1	-
TGTGCCAGCAGTGACTCGACAGGGCCAGATACGCAGTATTTT	CASSDSTGPDTQYF	TRBD1	TRBV6-4	TRBJ2-3	-
TGTGCCAGCAGTTACTGGCAGGGGGAATTACCCCTCCACTTT	CASSYWQGELPLHF	TRBD1	TRBV6-6	TRBJ1-6	once
TGTGCCAGCTCACTTTGGGACAGGGCACAAGAGACCCAGTACTTC	CASSLWDRAQETQYF	TRBD1	TRBV18	TRBJ2-5	once
TGCGCCAGCAGCTTGGCCCCCCCGGAGCACACTGAAGCTTTCTTT	CASSLAPPEHTEAFF	-	TRBV5-1	TRBJ1-1	-
TGTGCCAGCAGTTTACGGACAGGGAGCACCGGGGAGCTGTTTTTT	CASSLRTGSTGELFF	TRBD1	TRBV27	TRBJ2-2	-
TGTGCCAGCAGCAAAGCTGCCTTGGGGCGGGGGTACACCGGGGAGCTGTTTTTT	CASSKAALGRGYTGELFF	-	TRBV21-1	TRBJ2-2	-
TGTGCCAGCAGCTTAGCCCTCGGGCTAGCGGGGGGTACGGATGAGCAGTTCTTC	CASSLALGLAGGTDEQFF	TRBD2	TRBV11-3	TRBJ2-1	-
TGTGCCAGCAGCGTAGAGACACGCACCGGGGAGCTGTTTTTT	CASSVETRTGELFF	-	TRBV9	TRBJ2-2	-
TGTGCCAGCAGTCCCTGGCCGAGGACAGCGAACGTGAACACTGAAGCTTTCTTT	CASSPWPRTANVNTEAFF	-	TRBV11-2	TRBJ1-1	-
TGCGCCAGCAGCCTCGGGGTCTACACCGGGGAGCTGTTTTTT	CASSLGVYTGELFF	-	TRBV5-1	TRBJ2-2	-
TGTGCCAGCAGTGAACCGGGGGGAGGTGGAAACACCATATATTTT	CASSEPGGGGNTIYF	-	TRBV25-1	TRBJ1-3	-
TGCGCCAGCAGCCTGGATGCGAGGGACACTGAAGCTTTCTTT	CASSLDARDTEAFF	-	TRBV5-1	TRBJ1-1	-